This entry concerns a single TCR beta chain. V gave up 3 bases and J gave up 4 bases, with 13 bases separating them. CDR1 MNHNY and CDR2 SVGAGI come from the germline V gene (reference sequence). The CDR3 consists of 14 residues. Regarding treatment: oral pan-JAK inhibitor, 5-10 mg twice daily. Collection of lesional scalp punch biopsies and peripheral blood was performed in alopecia areata patients. This record comes from a study of CD8+ T cells in alopecia areata. cDNA reverse transcribed from extracted RNA served as the sequencing template. Some clones are missing from TCRdb's copy, which holds only in-frame ones; the method was immunoSEQ multiplex PCR. The sample yields a few hundred thousand clones, more than 30% seen once.

The sequence was collected from a human donor with alopecia areata. This sample comprised CD4+ T cells sorted from blood, obtained at roughly week 30, from a patient treated with tofacitinib. This sequence joins TRBV6-6 and TRBJ2-7; D is unresolved. CDR3 in DNA: TGTGCCAGCAGTTATGGGTTGAAGAGGTACGAGCAGTACTTC. Residues: CASSYGLKRYEQYF.